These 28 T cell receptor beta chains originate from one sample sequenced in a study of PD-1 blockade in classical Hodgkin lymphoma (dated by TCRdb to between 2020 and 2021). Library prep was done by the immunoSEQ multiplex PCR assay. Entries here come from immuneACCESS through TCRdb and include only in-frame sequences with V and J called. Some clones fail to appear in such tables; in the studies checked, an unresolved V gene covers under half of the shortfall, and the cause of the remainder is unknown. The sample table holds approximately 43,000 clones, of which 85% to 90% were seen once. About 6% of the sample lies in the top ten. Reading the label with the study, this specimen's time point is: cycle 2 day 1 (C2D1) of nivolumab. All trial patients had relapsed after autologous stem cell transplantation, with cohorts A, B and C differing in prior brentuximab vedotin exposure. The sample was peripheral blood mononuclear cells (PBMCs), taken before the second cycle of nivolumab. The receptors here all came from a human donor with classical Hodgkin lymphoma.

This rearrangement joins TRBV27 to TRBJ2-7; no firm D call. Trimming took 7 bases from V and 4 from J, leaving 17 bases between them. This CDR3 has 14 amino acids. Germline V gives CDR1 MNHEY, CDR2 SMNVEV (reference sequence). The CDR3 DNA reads TGTGCCAGCATTTCCTTCGGGCTCCCTTACGAGCAGTACTTC. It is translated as CASISFGLPYEQYF.

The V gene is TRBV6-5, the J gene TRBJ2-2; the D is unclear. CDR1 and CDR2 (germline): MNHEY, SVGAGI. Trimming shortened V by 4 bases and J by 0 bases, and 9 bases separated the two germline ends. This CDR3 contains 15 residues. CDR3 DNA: TGTGCCAGCAGTTCCTACCAAACGAACACCGGGGAGCTGTTTTTT. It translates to CASSSYQTNTGELFF.

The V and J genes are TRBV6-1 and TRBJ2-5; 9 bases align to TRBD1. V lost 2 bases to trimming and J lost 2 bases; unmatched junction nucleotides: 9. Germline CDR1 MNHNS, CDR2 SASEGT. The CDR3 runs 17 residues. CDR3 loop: CASSEWGQGGRQETQYF. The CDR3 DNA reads TGTGCCAGCAGTGAATGGGGACAGGGAGGGCGACAAGAGACCCAGTACTTC.

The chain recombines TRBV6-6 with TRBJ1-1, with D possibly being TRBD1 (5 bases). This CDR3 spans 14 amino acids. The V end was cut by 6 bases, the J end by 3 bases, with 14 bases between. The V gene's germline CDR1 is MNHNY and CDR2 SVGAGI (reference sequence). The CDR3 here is CASRGAPRDTEAFF. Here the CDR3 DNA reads TGTGCCAGCAGAGGGGCTCCAAGGGACACTGAAGCTTTCTTT.

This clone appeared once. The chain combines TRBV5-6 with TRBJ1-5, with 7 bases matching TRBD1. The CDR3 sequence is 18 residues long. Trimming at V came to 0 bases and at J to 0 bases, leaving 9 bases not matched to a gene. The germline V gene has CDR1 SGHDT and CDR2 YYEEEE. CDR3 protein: CASSLEDRTGYSNQPQHF. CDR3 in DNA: TGTGCCAGCAGCTTGGAGGACAGGACGGGGTATAGCAATCAGCCCCAGCATTTT.

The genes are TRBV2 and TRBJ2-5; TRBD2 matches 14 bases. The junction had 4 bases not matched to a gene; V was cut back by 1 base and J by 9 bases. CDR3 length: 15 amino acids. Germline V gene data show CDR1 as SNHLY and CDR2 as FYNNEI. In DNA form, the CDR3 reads TGTGCCAGCAGTGAAGTGACTAGCGGGGGGGAGGCCCAGTACTTC. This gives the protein CASSEVTSGGEAQYF.

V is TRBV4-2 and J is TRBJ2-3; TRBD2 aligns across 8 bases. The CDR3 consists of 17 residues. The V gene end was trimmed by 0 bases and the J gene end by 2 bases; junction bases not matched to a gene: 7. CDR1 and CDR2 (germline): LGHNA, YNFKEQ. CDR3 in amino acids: CASSQDPGGDSTDTQYF. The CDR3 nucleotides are TGTGCCAGCAGCCAAGATCCGGGGGGGGATTCCACAGATACGCAGTATTTT.

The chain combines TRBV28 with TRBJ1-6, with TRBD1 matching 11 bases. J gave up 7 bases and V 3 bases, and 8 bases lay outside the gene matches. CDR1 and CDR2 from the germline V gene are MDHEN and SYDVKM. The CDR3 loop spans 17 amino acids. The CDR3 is CASSFRTGGAGNSPLHF. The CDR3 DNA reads TGTGCCAGCAGTTTTCGGACAGGGGGCGCGGGGAATTCACCCCTCCACTTT.

In DNA form, the CDR3 reads TGTGCCAGCAGTGACAAGGGGGGCTGGTACGAGCAGTACTTC. The encoded protein is CASSDKGGWYEQYF. The J gene is TRBJ2-7, the V gene TRBV2, with D perhaps matching TRBD1 or TRBD2 (6 bases each). This CDR3 spans 14 amino acids. CDR1 is SNHLY, CDR2 FYNNEI, per germline. V shed 3 bases and J shed 4 bases, with 13 bases lying between them.

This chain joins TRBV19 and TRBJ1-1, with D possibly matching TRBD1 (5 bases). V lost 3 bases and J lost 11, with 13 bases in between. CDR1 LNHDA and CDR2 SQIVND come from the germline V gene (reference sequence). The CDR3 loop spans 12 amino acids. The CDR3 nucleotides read TGTGCCAGTAGTATCTTCGGGGGATCCGCTTTCTTT. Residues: CASSIFGGSAFF.

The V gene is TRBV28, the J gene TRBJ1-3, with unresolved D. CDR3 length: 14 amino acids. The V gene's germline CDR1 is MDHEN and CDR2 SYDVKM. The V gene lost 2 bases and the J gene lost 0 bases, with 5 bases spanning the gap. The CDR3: CASSLDYSGNTIYF. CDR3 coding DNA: TGTGCCAGCAGTTTAGATTACTCTGGAAACACCATATATTTT. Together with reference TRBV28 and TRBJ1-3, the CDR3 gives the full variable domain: DVKVTQSSRYLVKRTGEKVFLECVQDMDHENMFWYRQDPGLGLRLIYFSYDVKMKEKGDIPEGYSVSREKKERFSLILESASTNQTSMYLCASSLDYSGNTIYFGEGSWLTVV.

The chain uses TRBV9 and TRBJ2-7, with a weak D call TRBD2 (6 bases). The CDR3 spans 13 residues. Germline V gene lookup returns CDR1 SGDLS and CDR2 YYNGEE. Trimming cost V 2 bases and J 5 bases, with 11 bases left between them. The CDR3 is CASSVAPGDEQYF. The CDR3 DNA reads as TGTGCCAGCAGCGTCGCCCCGGGGGACGAGCAGTACTTC.

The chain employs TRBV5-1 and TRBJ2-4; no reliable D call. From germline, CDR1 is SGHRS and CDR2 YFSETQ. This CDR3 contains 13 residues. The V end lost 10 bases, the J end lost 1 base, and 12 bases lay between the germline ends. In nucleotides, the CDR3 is TGCGCCGAACCAGAGGAGGCCAAAAACATTCAGTACTTC. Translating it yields CAEPEEAKNIQYF.

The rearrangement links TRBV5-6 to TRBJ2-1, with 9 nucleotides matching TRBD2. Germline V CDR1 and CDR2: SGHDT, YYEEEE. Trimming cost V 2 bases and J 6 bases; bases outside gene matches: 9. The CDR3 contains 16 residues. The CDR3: CASSFNLLAGLNEQFF. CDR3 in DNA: TGTGCCAGCAGCTTTAACCTACTAGCGGGCCTCAATGAGCAGTTCTTC. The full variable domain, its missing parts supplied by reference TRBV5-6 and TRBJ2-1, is DAGVTQSPTHLIKTRGQQVTLRCSPKSGHDTVSWYQQALGQGPQFIFQYYEEEERQRGNFPDRFSGHQFPNYSSELNVNALLLGDSALYLCASSFNLLAGLNEQFFGPGTRLTVL.

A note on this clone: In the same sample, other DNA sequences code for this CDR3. The CDR3, as DNA: TGTGCCAGCAGCTTAGGGGGGGGCTACGAGCAGTACTTC. This codes for CASSLGGGYEQYF. The rearrangement joins TRBV11-2 to TRBJ2-7, with 7 bases matching TRBD2. The CDR3 sequence is 13 residues long. In germline, CDR1 is SGHAT, CDR2 FQNNGV. The V gene end was trimmed by 1 base and the J gene end by 3 bases; junction bases not matched to a gene: 0. Variable domain in full (rest from reference TRBV11-2 and TRBJ2-7): EAGVAQSPRYKIIEKRQSVAFWCNPISGHATLYWYQQILGQGPKLLIQFQNNGVVDDSQLPKDRFSAERLKGVDSTLKIQPAKLEDSAVYLCASSLGGGYEQYFGPGTRLTVT.

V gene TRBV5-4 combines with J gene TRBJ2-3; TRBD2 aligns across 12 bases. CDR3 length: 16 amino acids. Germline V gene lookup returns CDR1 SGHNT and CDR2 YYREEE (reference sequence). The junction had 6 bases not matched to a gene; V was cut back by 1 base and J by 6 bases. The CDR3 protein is CASSLRASGRADTQYF. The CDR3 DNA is TGTGCCAGCAGCTTGAGGGCTAGCGGGAGGGCTGATACGCAGTATTTT. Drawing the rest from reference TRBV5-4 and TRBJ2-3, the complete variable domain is ETGVTQSPTHLIKTRGQQVTLRCSSQSGHNTVSWYQQALGQGPQFIFQYYREEENGRGNFPPRFSGLQFPNYSSELNVNALELDDSALYLCASSLRASGRADTQYFGPGTRLTVL.

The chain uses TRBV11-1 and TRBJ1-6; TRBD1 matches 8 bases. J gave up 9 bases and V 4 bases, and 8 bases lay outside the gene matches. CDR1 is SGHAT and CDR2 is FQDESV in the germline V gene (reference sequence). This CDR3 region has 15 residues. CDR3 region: CASSSGGQGSSPLHF. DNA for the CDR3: TGTGCCAGCAGCTCCGGAGGACAGGGCAGTTCACCCCTCCACTTT.

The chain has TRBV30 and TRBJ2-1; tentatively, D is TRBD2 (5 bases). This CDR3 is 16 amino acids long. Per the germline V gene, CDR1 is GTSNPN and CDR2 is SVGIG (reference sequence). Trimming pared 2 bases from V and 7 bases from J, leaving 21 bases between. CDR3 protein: CAWSYPRPARENEQFF. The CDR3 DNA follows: TGTGCCTGGAGTTATCCCCGGCCAGCACGGGAAAATGAGCAGTTCTTC.

CDR3 sequence reads: CASSRTGYNSPLHF. CDR3 nucleotide sequence: TGCGCCAGCAGCCGGACAGGTTATAATTCACCCCTCCACTTT. The chain recombines TRBV4-1 with TRBJ1-6, with 7 positions matching TRBD1. The germline V gene encodes CDR1 MGHRA and CDR2 YSYEKL. The CDR3 has 14 amino acids. The trim removed 4 bases at V and 4 bases at J, leaving 1 base unmatched.

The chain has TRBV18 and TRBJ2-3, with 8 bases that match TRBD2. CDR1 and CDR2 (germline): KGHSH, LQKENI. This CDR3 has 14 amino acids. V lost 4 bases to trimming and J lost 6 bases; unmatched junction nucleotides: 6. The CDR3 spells CASSHRTSFDTQYF. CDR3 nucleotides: TGTGCCAGCTCACATCGGACTAGCTTTGATACGCAGTATTTT.

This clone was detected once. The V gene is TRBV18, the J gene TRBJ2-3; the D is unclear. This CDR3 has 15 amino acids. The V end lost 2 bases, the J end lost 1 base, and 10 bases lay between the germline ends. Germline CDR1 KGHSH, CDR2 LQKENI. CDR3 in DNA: TGTGCCAGCTCACCAGTAGTTGGCGGCACAGATACGCAGTATTTT. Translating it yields CASSPVVGGTDTQYF.

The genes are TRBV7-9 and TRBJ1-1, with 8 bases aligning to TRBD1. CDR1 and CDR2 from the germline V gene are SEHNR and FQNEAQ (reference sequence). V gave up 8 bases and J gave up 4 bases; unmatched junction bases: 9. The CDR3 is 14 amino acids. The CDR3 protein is CASGRRGQFTEAFF. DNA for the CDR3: TGTGCCAGCGGCCGCAGGGGGCAGTTCACTGAAGCTTTCTTT.

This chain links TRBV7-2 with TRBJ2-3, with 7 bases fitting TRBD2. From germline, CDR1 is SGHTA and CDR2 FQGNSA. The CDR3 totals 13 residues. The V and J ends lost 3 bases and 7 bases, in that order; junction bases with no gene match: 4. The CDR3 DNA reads TGTGCCAGCAGCTTGGGGACTACCTATACGCAGTATTTT. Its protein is CASSLGTTYTQYF.

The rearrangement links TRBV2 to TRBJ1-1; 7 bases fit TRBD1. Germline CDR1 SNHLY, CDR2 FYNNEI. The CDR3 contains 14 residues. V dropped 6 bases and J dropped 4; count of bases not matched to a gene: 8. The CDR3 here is CASSVDRVFTEAFF. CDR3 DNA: TGTGCCAGCAGCGTCGACAGGGTTTTCACTGAAGCTTTCTTT.

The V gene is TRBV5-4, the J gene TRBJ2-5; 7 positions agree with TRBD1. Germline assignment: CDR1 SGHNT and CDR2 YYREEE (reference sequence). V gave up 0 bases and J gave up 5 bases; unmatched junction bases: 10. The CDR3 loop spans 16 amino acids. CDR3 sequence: CASSLDETGLGETQYF. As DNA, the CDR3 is TGTGCCAGCAGCTTGGACGAGACAGGGTTAGGGGAGACCCAGTACTTC.

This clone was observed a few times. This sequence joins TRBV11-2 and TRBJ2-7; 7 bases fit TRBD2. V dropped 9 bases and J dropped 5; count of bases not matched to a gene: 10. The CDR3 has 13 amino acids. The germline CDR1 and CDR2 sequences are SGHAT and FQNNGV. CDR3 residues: CASLAGGRDEQYF. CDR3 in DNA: TGTGCCAGTTTAGCGGGTGGAAGAGACGAGCAGTACTTC.

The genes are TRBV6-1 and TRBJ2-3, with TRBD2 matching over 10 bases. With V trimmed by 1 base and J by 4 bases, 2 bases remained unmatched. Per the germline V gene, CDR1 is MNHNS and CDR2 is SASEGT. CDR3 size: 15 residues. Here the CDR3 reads CASSEGLAGADTQYF. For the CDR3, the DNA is TGTGCCAGCAGTGAAGGGCTAGCGGGGGCAGATACGCAGTATTTT.

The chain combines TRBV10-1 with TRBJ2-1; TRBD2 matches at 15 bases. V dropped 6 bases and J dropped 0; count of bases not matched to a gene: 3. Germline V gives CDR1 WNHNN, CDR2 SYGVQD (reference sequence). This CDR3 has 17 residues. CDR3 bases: TGCGCCAGCAGCGGGACTAGCGGGGGGTGCTCCTACAATGAGCAGTTCTTC. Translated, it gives CASSGTSGGCSYNEQFF.